The 30 T cell receptor beta chains listed next were all sequenced from one sample in a study of human T cells and chemical hapten exposure. TCRdb re-called the RACE reads through MiXCR, storing one row per CDR3 protein. The sample includes around 300,000 distinct CDR3 sequences, about 5.4% of them seen just once. The sample's time point: pre-sensitization, week 0. Described treatment: therapeutic diphenylcyclopropenone sensitization with weekly scalp DPC. The sample in question was whole blood, obtained in connection with sensitization to the hapten diphenylcyclopropenone (DPC). Receptors were obtained from a woman between 18 and 29 years old with alopecia areata. Some clones in this sample may be carry-over from other donors' samples.

This clonotype was observed a handful of times. The J gene is TRBJ1-3, the V gene TRBV14, with D possibly TRBD1 on 6 matching bases. CDR3 length: 16 amino acids. Germline values: CDR1 SGHDN, CDR2 FVKESK. The V gene lost 4 bases and the J gene lost 0 bases, with 13 bases spanning the gap. The CDR3 region has the DNA TGTGCCAGCAGCCCCTGGGGACAAAACTCTGGAAACACCATATATTTT. Translated, it gives CASSPWGQNSGNTIYF.

This clonotype was counted only a few times. The chain combines TRBV4-2 with TRBJ1-4; 9 positions agree with TRBD1. Looked up from germline, CDR1 is LGHNA and CDR2 is YNFKEQ. The V and J ends lost 3 bases and 8 bases, in that order; junction bases with no gene match: 10. The CDR3 covers 16 residues. CDR3 region: CASSHHLWDRDEKLFF. In nucleotides, the CDR3 is TGTGCCAGCAGCCATCACCTTTGGGACAGGGACGAAAAACTGTTTTTT.

This clonotype was counted at least ten times. The V gene is TRBV7-9, the J gene TRBJ1-5; possible D gene TRBD1, 6 bases. The germline V gene encodes CDR1 SEHNR and CDR2 FQNEAQ (reference sequence). The CDR3 extends over 13 amino acids. Trimming removed 8 bases at V and 7 bases at J, with 15 bases between. The CDR3 spells CASGSQGSQPQHF. The CDR3 DNA sequence: TGTGCCAGCGGGTCACAGGGATCGCAGCCCCAGCATTTT.

This clonotype has ten or more counts. The DNA for the CDR3 is TGTGCCAGCAGTTCGGGACAGTCGAACACTGAAGCTTTCTTT. This encodes CASSSGQSNTEAFF. The chain joins TRBV12-3 or TRBV12-4 to TRBJ1-1; 7 nucleotides match TRBD1. The CDR3 is 14 amino acids. With V trimmed by 4 bases and J by 1 base, 3 bases remained unmatched.

This clonotype appeared many times. The chain recombines TRBV7-3 with TRBJ1-2, with D tentatively TRBD1 (5 bases). Germline V gene sequence: CDR1 SGHTA, CDR2 FQGTGA. This CDR3 contains 15 residues. Trimming shortened V by 6 bases and J by 1 base, and 15 bases separated the two germline ends. CDR3 in DNA: TGTGCCAGCAGATCATCCGGGACGGATAACTATGGCTACACCTTC. Translating gives CASRSSGTDNYGYTF. The complete variable domain, with remaining parts taken from reference TRBV7-3 and TRBJ1-2, reads GAGVSQTPSNKVTEKGKYVELRCDPISGHTALYWYRQSLGQGPEFLIYFQGTGAADDSGLPNDRFFAVRPEGSVSTLKIQRTERGDSAVYLCASRSSGTDNYGYTFGSGTRLTVV.

A few counts support this clonotype. The J gene is TRBJ1-1, the V gene TRBV4-3; D gene unclear. V lost 0 bases and J 9 bases, leaving 17 bases between the germline ends. This CDR3 has 15 amino acids. Germline V CDR1 and CDR2: LGHNA, YSLEER. The CDR3 sequence: CASSQEPLYRAQAFF. The CDR3 DNA sequence: TGCGCCAGCAGCCAAGAACCCCTATACAGAGCCCAAGCTTTCTTT.

This rearrangement joins TRBV13 to TRBJ1-2; D might be TRBD1 (6 bases). Trimming took 5 bases from V and 7 from J, leaving 17 bases between them. This CDR3 has 14 amino acids. Germline values: CDR1 PRHDT, CDR2 FYEKMQ (reference sequence). Here the CDR3 reads CASSQTGLGSGYTF. DNA for the CDR3: TGTGCCAGCAGCCAGACAGGCCTAGGGAGTGGCTACACCTTC.

This clonotype has more than one count but fewer than ten. The V and J genes are TRBV18 and TRBJ2-1; D may be TRBD1 (7 bases). Germline values: CDR1 KGHSH, CDR2 LQKENI. The CDR3 length is 16 residues. Deletions cut 1 base from V and 5 bases from J, with 15 bases between. CDR3 in amino acids: CASSPRRQGGNNEQFF. In nucleotides, the CDR3 is TGTGCCAGCTCACCACGTCGGCAGGGGGGAAACAATGAGCAGTTCTTC.

The chain joins TRBV4-3 to TRBJ1-4, with D unresolved. CDR3 length: 16 amino acids. Trimming stripped 4 bases from V and 0 bases from J, with 12 bases between. Germline V CDR1 and CDR2: LGHNA, YSLEER. The CDR3 DNA follows: TGCGCCAGCAGCCTCCAAGGCTTTTCAACTAATGAAAAACTGTTTTTT. Encoded protein: CASSLQGFSTNEKLFF.

This clonotype was detected many times. V usage is TRBV6-2 or TRBV6-3 and J usage is TRBJ2-3; D ambiguous. Trimming took 2 bases from V and 14 from J, leaving 14 bases between them. Germline CDR1 is MNHEY and CDR2 is SVGEGT. The CDR3 has 12 residues. The CDR3 coding sequence is TGTGCCAGCAGTTACCCGGACGGGTCAGGGTATTTT. It specifies CASSYPDGSGYF.

This clonotype occurred many times. This chain links TRBV6-5 with TRBJ1-6; D not certain. There are 13 residues in the CDR3. The V end lost 8 bases, the J end lost 9 bases, and 14 bases lay between the germline ends. Germline CDR1 reads MNHEY; CDR2 reads SVGAGI. The CDR3 DNA sequence: TGTGCCAGCCGGAAAGGAGTTACTTCACCCCTCCACTTT. Its translation: CASRKGVTSPLHF.

This clonotype was counted a few times. The V call is TRBV27, the J call TRBJ1-2; no reliable D call. V shed 9 bases and J shed 0 bases, with 14 bases lying between them. CDR3 length: 14 amino acids. Germline-derived CDR1 and CDR2 are MNHEY and SMNVEV (reference sequence). CDR3 loop: CASAKQSANYGYTF. The DNA for the CDR3 is TGTGCCAGTGCGAAACAGTCAGCTAACTATGGCTACACCTTC.

There are a few counts of this clonotype. V gene TRBV3-1 combines with J gene TRBJ1-6, with TRBD1 matching over 11 bases. CDR3 length: 16 amino acids. V lost 0 bases and J lost 10; bases outside the gene matches: 5. Looked up from germline, CDR1 is LGHDT and CDR2 is YNNKEL (reference sequence). CDR3: CASSQERTGGNSPLHF. The CDR3 region has the DNA TGTGCCAGCAGCCAAGAGAGGACAGGGGGCAACTCACCCCTCCACTTT.

This clonotype came up a few times. The CDR3 DNA sequence: TGTGCCAGCAGCTTCCAGGGGATTGTCGCGCAGTATTTT. Protein product: CASSFQGIVAQYF. V usage is TRBV11-2 and J usage is TRBJ2-3, with D possibly TRBD1 on 6 matching bases. Between the trimmed V and J ends, which lost 3 bases and 10 bases, there was a span of 14 bases. CDR1 is SGHAT, CDR2 FQNNGV, per germline. The CDR3 contains 13 residues. The full variable domain, in which reference TRBV11-2 and TRBJ2-3 provide the parts outside the CDR3, is EAGVAQSPRYKIIEKRQSVAFWCNPISGHATLYWYQQILGQGPKLLIQFQNNGVVDDSQLPKDRFSAERLKGVDSTLKIQPAKLEDSAVYLCASSFQGIVAQYFGPGTRLTVL.

J is TRBJ1-2 and V is TRBV7-6, with D unclear. The V end was cut by 1 base, the J end by 9 bases, with 15 bases between. The CDR3 extends over 14 amino acids. Germline CDR1 and CDR2: SGHVS and FNYEAQ. In DNA form, the CDR3 reads TGTGCCAGCAGCTTAGAGTTTGTCAGCTCTCGCTACACCTTC. As protein: CASSLEFVSSRYTF.

This chain uses TRBV6-2 or TRBV6-3 with TRBJ2-7; perhaps D is TRBD1 or TRBD2 (6 bases each). The CDR3 has 13 residues. CDR1 and CDR2 (germline): MNHEY, SVGEGT. V shed 6 bases and J shed 3 bases, with 12 bases lying between them. The CDR3 region has the DNA TGTGCCAGCAGCTCGGGGGCGATCTACGAGCAGTACTTC. Protein product: CASSSGAIYEQYF.

This clonotype occurred many times. The chain links TRBV7-2 to TRBJ1-4, with D uncertain. V was clipped by 4 bases and J by 6 bases, with 9 bases between them. Germline CDR1 and CDR2: SGHTA and FQGNSA. This CDR3 contains 13 residues. DNA for the CDR3: TGTGCCAGCAGCTCCTACACGGATGAAAAACTGTTTTTT. Its translation: CASSSYTDEKLFF.

This clonotype occurred a few times. The chain links TRBV11-2 to TRBJ2-2; maybe TRBD1 (6 bases). Looked up from germline, CDR1 is SGHAT and CDR2 is FQNNGV. CDR3 size: 16 residues. Trimming removed 5 bases from V and 5 bases from J, with 18 bases in between. The CDR3 spells CASSQDRGRGTGELFF. The DNA of the CDR3 is TGTGCCAGCAGCCAGGATAGGGGCAGGGGAACCGGGGAGCTGTTTTTT.

This clonotype was picked up many times. This chain connects TRBV13 to TRBJ2-1; maybe TRBD1 (6 bases). The germline V gene has CDR1 PRHDT and CDR2 FYEKMQ (reference sequence). This CDR3 has 15 residues. V lost 5 bases to trimming and J lost 3 bases, with 14 bases between them. CDR3 DNA sequence: TGTGCCAGCAGCACCCGACAGGAACACTACAATGAGCAGTTCTTC. Translated, it gives CASSTRQEHYNEQFF.

This clonotype has a count of ten or more. The rearrangement links TRBV4-3 to TRBJ1-6, with D possibly matching TRBD1 (5 bases). The V gene's germline CDR1 is LGHNA and CDR2 YSLEER. The CDR3 loop spans 17 amino acids. V was shortened by 0 bases and J by 0 bases, with 9 bases between the two germline ends. The CDR3 is CASSQDRGSSYNSPLHF. In DNA form, the CDR3 reads TGCGCCAGCAGCCAAGATCGGGGGAGCTCCTATAATTCACCCCTCCACTTT.

This clonotype was counted only a few times. V gene TRBV7-6 combines with J gene TRBJ1-1; D might be TRBD1 (5 bases). The germline V and J ends were trimmed by 1 base and 1 base, with 10 bases remaining between them. Germline lookup yields CDR1 SGHVS and CDR2 FNYEAQ. The CDR3 is made up of 15 amino acids. CDR3 nucleotides: TGTGCCAGCAGCTTAGTAGGGGTAAGGAACACTGAAGCTTTCTTT. Translating gives CASSLVGVRNTEAFF.

This clonotype was observed at least ten times. The rearrangement joins TRBV28 to TRBJ2-3; 8 bases fit TRBD1. Trimming took 3 bases from V and 6 from J; bases not matched to a gene: 5. Germline assignment: CDR1 MDHEN and CDR2 SYDVKM. The CDR3 has 14 residues. The DNA for the CDR3 is TGTGCCAGCAGTTTCAGGGGGCGTATCGATACGCAGTATTTT. This sequence encodes CASSFRGRIDTQYF.

The rearrangement joins TRBV20-1 to TRBJ1-1; no clear D. CDR1 is DFQATT, CDR2 SNEGSKA, per germline (reference sequence). V lost 6 bases and J 0 bases, leaving 11 bases between the germline ends. This CDR3 has 13 amino acids. The CDR3 DNA follows: TGCAGTGCGAGAACCAGTCTGAACACTGAAGCTTTCTTT. It encodes CSARTSLNTEAFF.

In its sample, this clonotype was seen a few times. The V call is TRBV13, the J call TRBJ1-1; the D gene is possibly TRBD1 (5 bases). V was trimmed by 5 bases and J by 5 bases, leaving 12 bases between them. Germline V gene data show CDR1 as PRHDT and CDR2 as FYEKMQ (reference sequence). This CDR3 region has 13 residues. CDR3 bases: TGTGCCAGCAGCCCAACTCAGGGAACTGAAGCTTTCTTT. Its protein product is CASSPTQGTEAFF.

This clonotype was seen repeatedly, ten times or more. The rearrangement links TRBV11-2 to TRBJ1-2; 8 bases match TRBD1. The J segment lost 4 bases and the V segment lost 5 bases, leaving 6 bases of the junction unmatched. The CDR3 loop spans 14 amino acids. The germline gives CDR1 SGHAT, CDR2 FQNNGV. CDR3 region: CASSPGQGGYGYTF. The CDR3, as DNA: TGTGCCAGCAGCCCCGGACAGGGCGGCTATGGCTACACCTTC.

The table lists this clonotype with a few counts. The chain combines TRBV28 with TRBJ1-5; possible D gene TRBD1, 5 bases. The CDR3 sequence is 15 residues long. Germline lookup yields CDR1 MDHEN and CDR2 SYDVKM. The ends were cut back, 6 bases at V and 6 bases at J, with 18 bases in the middle. CDR3 in DNA: TGTGCCAGCAGGAATCCTAGGGGATTGAGTCAGCCCCAGCATTTT. It is translated as CASRNPRGLSQPQHF.

The chain employs TRBV5-6 and TRBJ2-2, with 7 bases that match TRBD1. CDR3 length equals 15 residues. The junction had 3 bases not matched to a gene; V was cut back by 0 bases and J by 4 bases. Germline V lookup: CDR1 SGHDT, CDR2 YYEEEE. CDR3 in amino acids: CASSLGGGSTGELFF. The CDR3 coding sequence is TGTGCCAGCAGCTTGGGAGGGGGCAGCACCGGGGAGCTGTTTTTT.

This clonotype turned up a few times. The chain combines TRBV6-5 with TRBJ1-2; perhaps TRBD1 as D (6 bases). The CDR3 is made up of 14 amino acids. V shed 5 bases and J shed 7 bases, with 17 bases lying between them. CDR1 is MNHEY and CDR2 is SVGAGI in the germline V gene. For the CDR3, the DNA is TGTGCCAGCAGTCAAACAGGGTTTGATGGTGGCTACACCTTC. It yields the protein CASSQTGFDGGYTF.

This chain joins TRBV20-1 and TRBJ1-3; 7 nucleotides match TRBD1. CDR3 length equals 16 residues. V shed 6 bases, J shed 0 bases, and the junction held 11 bases outside the gene matches. Germline V gives CDR1 DFQATT, CDR2 SNEGSKA (reference sequence). The CDR3 protein is CSAPNPGTDSGNTIYF. CDR3 in DNA: TGCAGTGCGCCGAACCCAGGGACAGACTCTGGAAACACCATATATTTT.

This clonotype was recorded at least ten times. This chain connects TRBV9 to TRBJ1-1; D remains ambiguous. Germline V lookup: CDR1 SGDLS, CDR2 YYNGEE. V was trimmed by 0 bases and J by 0 bases, leaving 6 bases between them. CDR3 length: 14 residues. In DNA, the CDR3 is TGTGCCAGCAGCGTAGAAGCAGTGAACACTGAAGCTTTCTTT. Translation: CASSVEAVNTEAFF.